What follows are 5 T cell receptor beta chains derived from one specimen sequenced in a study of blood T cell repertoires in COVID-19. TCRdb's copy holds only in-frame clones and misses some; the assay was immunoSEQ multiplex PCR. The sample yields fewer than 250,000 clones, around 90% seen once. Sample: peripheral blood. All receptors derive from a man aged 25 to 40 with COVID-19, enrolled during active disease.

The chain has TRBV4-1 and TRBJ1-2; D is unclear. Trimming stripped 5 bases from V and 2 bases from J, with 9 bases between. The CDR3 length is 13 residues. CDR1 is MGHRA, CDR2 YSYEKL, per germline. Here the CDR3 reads CASSSYQNYGYTF. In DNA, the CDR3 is TGCGCCAGCAGCAGCTACCAAAACTATGGCTACACCTTC.

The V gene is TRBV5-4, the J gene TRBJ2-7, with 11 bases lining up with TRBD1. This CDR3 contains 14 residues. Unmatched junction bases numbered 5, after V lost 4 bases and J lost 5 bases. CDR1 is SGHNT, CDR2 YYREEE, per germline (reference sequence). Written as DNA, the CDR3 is TGTGCCAGCAGCGAGTGGACAGGGGGCAACGAGCAGTACTTC. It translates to CASSEWTGGNEQYF.

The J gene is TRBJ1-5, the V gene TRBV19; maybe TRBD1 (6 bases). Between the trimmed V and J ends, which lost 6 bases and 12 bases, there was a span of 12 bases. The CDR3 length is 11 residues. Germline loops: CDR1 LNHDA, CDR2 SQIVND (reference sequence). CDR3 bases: TGTGCCAGTAGCTTCGACAGGAACCAGCATTTT. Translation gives CASSFDRNQHF. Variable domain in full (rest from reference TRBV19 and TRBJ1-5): DGGITQSPKYLFRKEGQNVTLSCEQNLNHDAMYWYRQDPGQGLRLIYYSQIVNDFQKGDIAEGYSVSREKKESFPLTVTSAQKNPTAFYLCASSFDRNQHFGDGTRLSIL.

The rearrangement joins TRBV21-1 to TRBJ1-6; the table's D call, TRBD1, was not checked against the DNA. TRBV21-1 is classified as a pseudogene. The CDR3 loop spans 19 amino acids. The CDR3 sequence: CASSKVPSVLPQAGSPLHF. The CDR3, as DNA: TGTGCCAGCAGCAAAGTACCGTCGGTGTTACCGCAGGCTGGTTCACCCCTCCACTTT.

The DNA of the CDR3 is TGTGCCAGCAGCTTAGCCACTAGGCGGGATGGCTACACCTTC. It is translated as CASSLATRRDGYTF. The gene calls are TRBV7-9 and TRBJ1-2; D unclear. Trimming pared 0 bases from V and 6 bases from J, leaving 11 bases between. The length of the CDR3 is 14 residues. Germline values: CDR1 SEHNR, CDR2 FQNEAQ (reference sequence).